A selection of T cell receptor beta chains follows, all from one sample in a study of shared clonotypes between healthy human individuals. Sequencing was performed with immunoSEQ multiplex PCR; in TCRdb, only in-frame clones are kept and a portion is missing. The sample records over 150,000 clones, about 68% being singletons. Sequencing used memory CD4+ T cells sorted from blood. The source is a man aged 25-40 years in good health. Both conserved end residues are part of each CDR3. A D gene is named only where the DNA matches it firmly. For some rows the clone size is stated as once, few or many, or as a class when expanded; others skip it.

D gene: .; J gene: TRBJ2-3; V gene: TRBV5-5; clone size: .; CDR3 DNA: TGTGCCAGCAGCTTGGTGGTGCGAAAGGGAGATACGCAGTATTTT; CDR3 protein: CASSLVVRKGDTQYF
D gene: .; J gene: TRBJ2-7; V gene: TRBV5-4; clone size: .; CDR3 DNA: TGTGCCAGCAGCCCAAAGGGTTCCTACGAGCAGTACTTC; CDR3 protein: CASSPKGSYEQYF
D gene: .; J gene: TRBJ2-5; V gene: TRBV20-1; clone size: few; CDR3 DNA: TGCAGTGCAGGGTACGGGGAGACCCAGTACTTC; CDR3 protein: CSAGYGETQYF
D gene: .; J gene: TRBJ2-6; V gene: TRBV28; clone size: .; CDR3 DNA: TGTGCCAGCAGCCCCTGGGGCTCTGGGGCCAACGTCCTGACTTTC; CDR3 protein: CASSPWGSGANVLTF
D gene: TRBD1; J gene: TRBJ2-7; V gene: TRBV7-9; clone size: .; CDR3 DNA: TGTGCCAGCAGCTCCCTCAACCGGGACAGGGGGGAGTACTTC; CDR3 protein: CASSSLNRDRGEYF
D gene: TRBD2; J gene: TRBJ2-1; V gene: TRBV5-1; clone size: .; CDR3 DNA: TGCGCCAGCAGCCGGGCGGGAGAAAGTTTTGAGCAGTTCTTC; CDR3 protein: CASSRAGESFEQFF
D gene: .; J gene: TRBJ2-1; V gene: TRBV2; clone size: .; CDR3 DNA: TGTGCCAGCAGGCGAGAGCCTCAGTCGAATGAGCAGTTCTTC; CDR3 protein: CASRREPQSNEQFF
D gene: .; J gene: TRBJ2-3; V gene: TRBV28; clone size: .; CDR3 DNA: TGTGCCAGCAGTTTCTCGGTAGATACGCAGTATTTT; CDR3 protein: CASSFSVDTQYF
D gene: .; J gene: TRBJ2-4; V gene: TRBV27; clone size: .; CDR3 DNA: TGTGCCAGCAGGGGGTGGGTCGAAAACATTCAGTACTTC; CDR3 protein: CASRGWVENIQYF
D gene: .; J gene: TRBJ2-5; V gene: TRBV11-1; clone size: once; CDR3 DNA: TGTGCCAGCAGCTTAGCTCTCGGGGATAGGTCCCAGTACTTC; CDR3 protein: CASSLALGDRSQYF
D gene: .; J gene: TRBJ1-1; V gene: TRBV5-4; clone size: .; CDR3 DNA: TGTGCCAGCAGCTTAATCCAGGGCTCAGAAGCTTTCTTT; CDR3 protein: CASSLIQGSEAFF
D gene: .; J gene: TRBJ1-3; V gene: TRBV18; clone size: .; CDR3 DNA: TGTGCCAGCTCACCCTCACCGACAGGCTCTGGAAACACCATATATTTT; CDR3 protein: CASSPSPTGSGNTIYF